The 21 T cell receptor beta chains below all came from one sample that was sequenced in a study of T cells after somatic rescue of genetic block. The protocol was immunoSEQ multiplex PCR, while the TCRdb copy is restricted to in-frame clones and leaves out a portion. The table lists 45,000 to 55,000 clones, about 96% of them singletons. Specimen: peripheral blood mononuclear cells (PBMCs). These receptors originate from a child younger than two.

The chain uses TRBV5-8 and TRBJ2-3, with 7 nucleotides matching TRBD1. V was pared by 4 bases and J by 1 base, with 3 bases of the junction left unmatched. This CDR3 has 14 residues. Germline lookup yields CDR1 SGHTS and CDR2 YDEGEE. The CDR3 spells CASSRGLGTDTQYF. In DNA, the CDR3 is TGTGCCAGCAGCAGGGGGCTTGGCACAGATACGCAGTATTTT.

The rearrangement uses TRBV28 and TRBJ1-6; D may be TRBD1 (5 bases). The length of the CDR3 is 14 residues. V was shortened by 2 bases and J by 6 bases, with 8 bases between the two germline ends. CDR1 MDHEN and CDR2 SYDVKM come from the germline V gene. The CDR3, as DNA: TGTGCCAGCAGTTTACGCGGGGCTAATTCACCCCTCCACTTT. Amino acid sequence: CASSLRGANSPLHF.

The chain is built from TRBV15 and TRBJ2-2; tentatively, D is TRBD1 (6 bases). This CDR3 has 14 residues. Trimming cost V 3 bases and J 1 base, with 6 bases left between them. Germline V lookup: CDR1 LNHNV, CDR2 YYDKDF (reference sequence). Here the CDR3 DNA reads TGTGCCACCAGCAGGACAGGGAACACCGGGGAGCTGTTTTTT. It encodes CATSRTGNTGELFF.

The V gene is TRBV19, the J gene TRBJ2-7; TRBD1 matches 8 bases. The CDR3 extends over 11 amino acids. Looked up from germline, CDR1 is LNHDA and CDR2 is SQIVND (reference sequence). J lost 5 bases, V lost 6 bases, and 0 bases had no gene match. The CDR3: CASRTGDEQYF. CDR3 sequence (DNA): TGTGCCAGTAGGACAGGGGACGAGCAGTACTTC.

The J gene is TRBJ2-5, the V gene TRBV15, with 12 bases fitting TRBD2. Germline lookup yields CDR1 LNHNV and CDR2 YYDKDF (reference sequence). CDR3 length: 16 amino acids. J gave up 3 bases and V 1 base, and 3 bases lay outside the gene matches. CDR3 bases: TGTGCCACCAGCAGAGGACTAGCGGGAGATGAAGAGACCCAGTACTTC. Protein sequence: CATSRGLAGDEETQYF.

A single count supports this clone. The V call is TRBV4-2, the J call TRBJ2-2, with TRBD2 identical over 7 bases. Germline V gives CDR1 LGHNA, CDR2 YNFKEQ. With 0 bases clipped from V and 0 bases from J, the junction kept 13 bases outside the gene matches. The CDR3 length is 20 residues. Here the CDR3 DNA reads TGTGCCAGCAGCCAAGATCGAGGTTCTTTGGGGAGGGCGAACACCGGGGAGCTGTTTTTT. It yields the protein CASSQDRGSLGRANTGELFF.

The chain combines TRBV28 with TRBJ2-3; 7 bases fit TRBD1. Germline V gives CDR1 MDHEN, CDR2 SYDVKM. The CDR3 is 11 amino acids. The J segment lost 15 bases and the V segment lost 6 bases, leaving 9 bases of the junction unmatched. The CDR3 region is CASRTPDRFYF. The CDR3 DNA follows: TGTGCCAGCAGGACTCCGGACAGGTTCTATTTT.

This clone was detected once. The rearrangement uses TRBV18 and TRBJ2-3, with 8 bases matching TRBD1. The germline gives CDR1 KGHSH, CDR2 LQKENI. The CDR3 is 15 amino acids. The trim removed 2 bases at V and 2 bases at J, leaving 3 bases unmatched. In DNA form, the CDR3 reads TGTGCCAGCTCACCAGGGACAGGCCTCACAGATACGCAGTATTTT. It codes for CASSPGTGLTDTQYF.

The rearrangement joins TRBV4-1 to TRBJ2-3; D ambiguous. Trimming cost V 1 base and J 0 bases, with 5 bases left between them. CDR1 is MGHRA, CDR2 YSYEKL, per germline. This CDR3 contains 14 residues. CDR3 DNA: TGCGCCAGCAGCCAAGTCTCTAGCACAGATACGCAGTATTTT. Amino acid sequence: CASSQVSSTDTQYF.

CDR3 nucleotides: TGTGCCAGTAGTACTAGCGGGAGCTCCTACGAGCAGTACTTC. Translated, it gives CASSTSGSSYEQYF. The V and J genes are TRBV19 and TRBJ2-7; 10 bases agree with TRBD2. The V gene end was trimmed by 4 bases and the J gene end by 0 bases; junction bases not matched to a gene: 0. The CDR3 is made up of 14 amino acids. Germline-derived CDR1 and CDR2 are LNHDA and SQIVND (reference sequence).

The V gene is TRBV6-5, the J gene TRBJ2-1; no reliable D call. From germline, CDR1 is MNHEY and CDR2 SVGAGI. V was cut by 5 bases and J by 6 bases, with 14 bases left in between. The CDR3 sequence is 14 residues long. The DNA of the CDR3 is TGTGCCAGCAGTCGTCTCGGATTCGTCAATGAGCAGTTCTTC. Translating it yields CASSRLGFVNEQFF.

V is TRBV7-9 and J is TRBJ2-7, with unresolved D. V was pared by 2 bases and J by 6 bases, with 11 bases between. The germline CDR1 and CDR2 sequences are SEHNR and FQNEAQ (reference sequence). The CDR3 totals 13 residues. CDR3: CASSLKWAGEQYF. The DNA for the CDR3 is TGTGCCAGCAGCTTAAAATGGGCAGGCGAGCAGTACTTC.

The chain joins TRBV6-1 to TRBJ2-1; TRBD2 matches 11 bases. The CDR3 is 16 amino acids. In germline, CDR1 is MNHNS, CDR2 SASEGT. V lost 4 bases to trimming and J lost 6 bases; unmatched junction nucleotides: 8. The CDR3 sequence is CASSGGGSGRVNEQFF. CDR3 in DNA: TGTGCCAGCAGTGGTGGGGGTAGCGGGAGGGTCAATGAGCAGTTCTTC.

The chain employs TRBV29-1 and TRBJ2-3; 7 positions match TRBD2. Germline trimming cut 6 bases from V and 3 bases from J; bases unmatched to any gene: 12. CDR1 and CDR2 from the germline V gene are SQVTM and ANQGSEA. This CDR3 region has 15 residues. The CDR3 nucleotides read TGCAGCGTGGCAGTCATGTTGCGGGGGACAGATACGCAGTATTTT. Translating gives CSVAVMLRGTDTQYF.

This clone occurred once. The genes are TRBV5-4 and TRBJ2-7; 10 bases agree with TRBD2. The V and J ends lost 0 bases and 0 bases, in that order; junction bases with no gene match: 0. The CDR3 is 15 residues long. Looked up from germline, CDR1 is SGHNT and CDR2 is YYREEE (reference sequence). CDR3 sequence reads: CASSLGLAGSYEQYF. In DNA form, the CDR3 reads TGTGCCAGCAGCTTGGGACTAGCGGGCTCCTACGAGCAGTACTTC.

CDR3 sequence: CASSLMPGARIYEQYF. CDR3 sequence (DNA): TGCGCCAGCAGCTTAATGCCTGGCGCCAGGATTTACGAGCAGTACTTC. The J gene is TRBJ2-7, the V gene TRBV5-1; no reliable D call. The V end lost 2 bases, the J end lost 4 bases, and 19 bases lay between the germline ends. The CDR3 runs to 16 residues. Germline loops: CDR1 SGHRS, CDR2 YFSETQ.

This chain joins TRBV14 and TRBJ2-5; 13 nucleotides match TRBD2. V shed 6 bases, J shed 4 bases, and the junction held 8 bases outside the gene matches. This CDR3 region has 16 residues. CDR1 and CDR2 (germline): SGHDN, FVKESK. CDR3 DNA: TGTGCCAGCAGTCCGGGAGGACTAGCGGGAGTAGAGACCCAGTACTTC. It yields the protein CASSPGGLAGVETQYF.

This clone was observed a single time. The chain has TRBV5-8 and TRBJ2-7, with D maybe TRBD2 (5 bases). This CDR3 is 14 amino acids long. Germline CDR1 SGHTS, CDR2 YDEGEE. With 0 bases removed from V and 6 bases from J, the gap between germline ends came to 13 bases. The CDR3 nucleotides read TGTGCCAGCAGCTTGGGGCCGGGAAAGGCCGAGCAGTACTTC. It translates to CASSLGPGKAEQYF.

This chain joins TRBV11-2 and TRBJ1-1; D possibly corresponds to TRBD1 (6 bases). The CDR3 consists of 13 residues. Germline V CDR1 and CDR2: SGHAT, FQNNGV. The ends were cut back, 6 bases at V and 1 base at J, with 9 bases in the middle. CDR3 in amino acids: CASRQTGNTEAFF. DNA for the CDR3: TGTGCCAGCAGACAGACAGGGAACACTGAAGCTTTCTTT.

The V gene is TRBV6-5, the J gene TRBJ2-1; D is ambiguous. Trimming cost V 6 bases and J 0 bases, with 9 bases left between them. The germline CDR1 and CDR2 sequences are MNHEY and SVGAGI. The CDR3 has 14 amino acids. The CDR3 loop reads CASRQHSSYNEQFF. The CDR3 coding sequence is TGTGCCAGCAGACAGCACTCCTCCTACAATGAGCAGTTCTTC.

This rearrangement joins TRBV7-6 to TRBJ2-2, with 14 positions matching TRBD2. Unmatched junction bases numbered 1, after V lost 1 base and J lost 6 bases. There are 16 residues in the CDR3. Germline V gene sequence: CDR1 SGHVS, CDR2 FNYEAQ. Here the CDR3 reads CASSLEGLAGAGELFF. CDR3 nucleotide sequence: TGTGCCAGCAGCTTAGAGGGACTAGCGGGAGCCGGGGAGCTGTTTTTT.